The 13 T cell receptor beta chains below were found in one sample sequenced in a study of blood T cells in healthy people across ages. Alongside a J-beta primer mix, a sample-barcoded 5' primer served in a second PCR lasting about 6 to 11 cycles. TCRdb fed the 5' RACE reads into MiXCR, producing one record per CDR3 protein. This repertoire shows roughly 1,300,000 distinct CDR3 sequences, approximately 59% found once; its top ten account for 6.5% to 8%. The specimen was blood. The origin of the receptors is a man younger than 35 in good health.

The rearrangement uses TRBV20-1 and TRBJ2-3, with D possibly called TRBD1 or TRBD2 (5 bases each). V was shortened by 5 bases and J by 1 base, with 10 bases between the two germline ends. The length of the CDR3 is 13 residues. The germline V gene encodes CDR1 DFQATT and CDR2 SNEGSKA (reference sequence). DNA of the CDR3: TGCAGTGCTTCTCGGGGCCGCACAGATACGCAGTATTTT. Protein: CSASRGRTDTQYF.

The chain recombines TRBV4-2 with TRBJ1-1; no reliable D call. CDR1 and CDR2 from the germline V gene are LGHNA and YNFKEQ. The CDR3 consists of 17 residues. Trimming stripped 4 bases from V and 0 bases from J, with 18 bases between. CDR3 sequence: CASSPLGTESLNTEAFF. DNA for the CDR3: TGTGCCAGCAGCCCCTTGGGAACGGAATCCTTGAACACTGAAGCTTTCTTT.

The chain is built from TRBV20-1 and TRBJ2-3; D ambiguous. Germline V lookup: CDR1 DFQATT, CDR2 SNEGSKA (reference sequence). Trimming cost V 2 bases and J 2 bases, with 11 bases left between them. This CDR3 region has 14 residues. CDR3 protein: CSARRDSTTDTQYF. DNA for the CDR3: TGCAGTGCTAGACGAGATTCTACCACAGATACGCAGTATTTT.

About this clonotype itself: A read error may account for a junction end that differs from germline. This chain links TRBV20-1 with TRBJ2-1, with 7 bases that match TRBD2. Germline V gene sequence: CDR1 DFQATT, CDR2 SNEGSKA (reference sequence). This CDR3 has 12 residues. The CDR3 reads CSARAGNNEQFF. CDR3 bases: TGCAGTGCGAGAGCGGGAAACAATGAGCAGTTCTTC.

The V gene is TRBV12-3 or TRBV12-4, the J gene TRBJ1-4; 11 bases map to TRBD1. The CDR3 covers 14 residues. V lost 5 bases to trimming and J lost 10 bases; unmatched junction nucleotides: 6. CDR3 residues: CASSAAGTGGKLFF. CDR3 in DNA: TGTGCCAGCAGTGCCGCCGGGACAGGGGGAAAACTGTTTTTT.

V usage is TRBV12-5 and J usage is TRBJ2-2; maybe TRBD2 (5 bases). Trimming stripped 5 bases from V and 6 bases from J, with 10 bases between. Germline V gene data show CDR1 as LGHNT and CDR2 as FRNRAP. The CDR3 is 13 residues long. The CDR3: CASGRSGAGELFF. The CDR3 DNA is TGTGCTAGTGGTCGAAGCGGAGCCGGGGAGCTGTTTTTT.

The CDR3 bases are TGTGCCAGCAGCGACCGGCCTGGGACTAGCTTAACAGATACGCAGTATTTT. Protein sequence: CASSDRPGTSLTDTQYF. V usage is TRBV9 and J usage is TRBJ2-3, with TRBD2 matching over 9 bases. CDR1 SGDLS and CDR2 YYNGEE come from the germline V gene. Trimming took 3 bases from V and 3 from J; bases not matched to a gene: 11. The CDR3 has 17 residues. Together with reference TRBV9 and TRBJ2-3, the CDR3 gives the full variable domain: DSGVTQTPKHLITATGQRVTLRCSPRSGDLSVYWYQQSLDQGLQFLIQYYNGEERAKGNILERFSAQQFPDLHSELNLSSLELGDSALYFCASSDRPGTSLTDTQYFGPGTRLTVL.

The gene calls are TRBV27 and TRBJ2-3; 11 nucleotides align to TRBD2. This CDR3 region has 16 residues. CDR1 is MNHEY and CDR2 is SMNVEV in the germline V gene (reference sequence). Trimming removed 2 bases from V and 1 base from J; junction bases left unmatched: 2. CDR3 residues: CASSLTSGGGTDTQYF. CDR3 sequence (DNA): TGTGCCAGCAGTTTAACTAGCGGGGGCGGCACAGATACGCAGTATTTT.

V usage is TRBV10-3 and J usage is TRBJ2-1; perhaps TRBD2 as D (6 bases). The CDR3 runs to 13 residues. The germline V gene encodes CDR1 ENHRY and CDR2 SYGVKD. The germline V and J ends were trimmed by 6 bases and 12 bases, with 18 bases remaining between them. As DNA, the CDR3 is TGTGCCATCAGCCCGAGTTCGGGAGATACGCAGTTCTTC. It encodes CAISPSSGDTQFF.

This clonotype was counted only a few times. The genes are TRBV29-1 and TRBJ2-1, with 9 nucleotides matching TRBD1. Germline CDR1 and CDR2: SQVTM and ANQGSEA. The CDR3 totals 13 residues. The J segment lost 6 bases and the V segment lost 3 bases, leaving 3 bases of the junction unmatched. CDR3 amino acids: CSVEGTGINEQFF. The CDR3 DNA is TGCAGCGTTGAGGGGACAGGGATCAATGAGCAGTTCTTC.

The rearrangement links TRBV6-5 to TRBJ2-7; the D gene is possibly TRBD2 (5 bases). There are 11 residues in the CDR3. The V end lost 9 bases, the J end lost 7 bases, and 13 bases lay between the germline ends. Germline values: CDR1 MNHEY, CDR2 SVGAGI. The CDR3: CASKGGKEQYF. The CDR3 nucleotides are TGTGCCAGTAAAGGAGGTAAAGAGCAGTACTTC.

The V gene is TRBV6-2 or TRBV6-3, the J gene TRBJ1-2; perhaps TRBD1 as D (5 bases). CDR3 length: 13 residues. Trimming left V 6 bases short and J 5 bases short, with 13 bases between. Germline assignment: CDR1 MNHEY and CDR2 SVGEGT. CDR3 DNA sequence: TGTGCCAGCAGCCTCGACGACAGATATGGCTACACCTTC. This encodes CASSLDDRYGYTF.

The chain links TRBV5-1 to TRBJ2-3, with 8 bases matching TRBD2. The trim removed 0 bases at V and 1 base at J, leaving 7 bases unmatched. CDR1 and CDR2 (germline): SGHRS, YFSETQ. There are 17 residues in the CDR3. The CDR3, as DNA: TGCGCCAGCAGCTTGGCCTCGGGACTAGTCGGCACAGATACGCAGTATTTT. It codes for CASSLASGLVGTDTQYF.